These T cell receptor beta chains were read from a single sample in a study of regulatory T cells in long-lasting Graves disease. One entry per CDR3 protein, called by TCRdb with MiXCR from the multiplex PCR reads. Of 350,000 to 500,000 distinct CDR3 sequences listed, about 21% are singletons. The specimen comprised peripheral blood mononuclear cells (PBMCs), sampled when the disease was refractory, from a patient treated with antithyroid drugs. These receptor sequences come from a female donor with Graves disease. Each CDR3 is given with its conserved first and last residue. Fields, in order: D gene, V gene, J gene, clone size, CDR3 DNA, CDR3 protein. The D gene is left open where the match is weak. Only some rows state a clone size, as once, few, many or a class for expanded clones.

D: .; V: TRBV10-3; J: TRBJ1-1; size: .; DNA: TGTGCCATCACCCCTGACGAGAACACTGAAGCTTTCTTT; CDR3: CAITPDENTEAFF
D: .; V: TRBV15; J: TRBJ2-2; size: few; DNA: TGTGCCACCAGCAGACCAGAGCCCCTGAACACCGGGGAGCTGTTTTTT; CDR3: CATSRPEPLNTGELFF
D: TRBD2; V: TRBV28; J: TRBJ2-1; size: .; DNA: TGTGCCAGCAGTTCCCGCGGGAGTGGGGATGATGAGCAGTTCTTC; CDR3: CASSSRGSGDDEQFF
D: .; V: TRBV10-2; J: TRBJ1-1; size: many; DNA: TGCGCCAGCAGTGAGTCAGTGGAAGCTTTCTTT; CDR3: CASSESVEAFF
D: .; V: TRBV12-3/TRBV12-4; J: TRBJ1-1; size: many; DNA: TGTGCCAGCAGTTTTCAGGCTGGGGTGAGCACTGAAGCTTTCTTT; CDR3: CASSFQAGVSTEAFF
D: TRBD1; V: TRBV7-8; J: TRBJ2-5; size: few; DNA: TGTGCCAGCAGCGAAACACAGGGGGCGCGAGAGACCCAGTACTTC; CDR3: CASSETQGARETQYF
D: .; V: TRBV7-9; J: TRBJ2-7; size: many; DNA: TGTGCCAGCAGCTTAAGGGGGACTTCGGCAGGATACGAGCAGTACTTC; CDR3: CASSLRGTSAGYEQYF
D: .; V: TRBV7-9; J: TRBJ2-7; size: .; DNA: TGTGCCAGCAGCTTAAACGGCGGGGTCCGTTCCTACGAGCAGTACTTC; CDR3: CASSLNGGVRSYEQYF
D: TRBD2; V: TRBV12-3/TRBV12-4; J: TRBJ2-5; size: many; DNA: TGTGCCAGCAGTTTTTCGGCGAGGGGACTAGCGGGAGGGTTGGAGACCCAGTACTTC; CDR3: CASSFSARGLAGGLETQYF
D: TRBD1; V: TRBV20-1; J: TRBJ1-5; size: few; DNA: TGCAGTGCTAGGGGACAGAACGATCAGCCCCAGCATTTT; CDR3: CSARGQNDQPQHF
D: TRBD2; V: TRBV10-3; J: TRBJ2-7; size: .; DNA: TGTGCCATCAGTGAGTCCGGGACTAGCGGAAAGTACGAGCAGTACTTC; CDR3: CAISESGTSGKYEQYF
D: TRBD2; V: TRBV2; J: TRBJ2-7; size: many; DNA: TGTGCCAGTACGGAGTCGGGACTAGCGGGGGACTACGAGCAGTACTTC; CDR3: CASTESGLAGDYEQYF
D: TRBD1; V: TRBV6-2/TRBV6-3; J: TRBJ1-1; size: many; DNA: TGTGCCAGCAGCTCCGGGACAGGGGGCCACACTGAAGCTTTCTTT; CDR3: CASSSGTGGHTEAFF
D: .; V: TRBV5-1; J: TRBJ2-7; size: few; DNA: TGCGCCAGCCAGGGGGGTCCAAGCTCCTACGAGCAGTACTTC; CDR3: CASQGGPSSYEQYF
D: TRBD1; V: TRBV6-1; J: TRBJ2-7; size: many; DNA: TGTGCCAGCAGTGATGGAGATCCGGGACAGGGCTACGAGCAGTACTTC; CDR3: CASSDGDPGQGYEQYF
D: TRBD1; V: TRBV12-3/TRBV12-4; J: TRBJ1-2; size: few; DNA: TGTGCCAGCACTAACAGGGGATATGGCTACACCTTC; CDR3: CASTNRGYGYTF
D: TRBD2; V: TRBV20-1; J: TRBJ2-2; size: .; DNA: TGCAGTGCTAGCGGGAGGGCCCTTCCTAACACCGGGGAGCTGTTTTTT; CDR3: CSASGRALPNTGELFF
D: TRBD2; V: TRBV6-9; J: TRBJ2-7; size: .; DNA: TGTGCCAGCAGTTACTCGAATCTAGCGGGAGGGCCCGGCGAGCAGTACTTC; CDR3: CASSYSNLAGGPGEQYF
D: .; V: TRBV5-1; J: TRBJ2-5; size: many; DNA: TGCGCCAGCAGCTCCCGGACGGGGGCAGAGACCCAGTACTTC; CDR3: CASSSRTGAETQYF
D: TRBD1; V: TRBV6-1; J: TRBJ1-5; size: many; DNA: TGTGCCAGCAGCTCCAGGGGGCAGCGGCCCCAGCATTTT; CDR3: CASSSRGQRPQHF
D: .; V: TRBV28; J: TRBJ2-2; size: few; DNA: TGTGCCAGCAGGCAGGGGGGGAACACCGGGGAGCTGCTTTTT; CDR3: CASRQGGNTGELLF
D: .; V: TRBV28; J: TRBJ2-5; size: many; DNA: TGTGCCAGCAGCGATACAGGACTCTTGGCGGAGACCCAGTACTTC; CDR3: CASSDTGLLAETQYF
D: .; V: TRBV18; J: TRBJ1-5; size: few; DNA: TGTGCCAGCTCTCAGGGGCCCACATGGCCCCAGCATTTT; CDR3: CASSQGPTWPQHF
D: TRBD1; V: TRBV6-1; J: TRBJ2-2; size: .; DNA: TGTGCCAGCAGTGAAACCCCGACAGGGTTATACGGGGAGCTGTTTTTT; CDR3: CASSETPTGLYGELFF
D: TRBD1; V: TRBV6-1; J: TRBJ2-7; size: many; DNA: TGTGCCATCGGACAGGGAGTCGTATACGAGCAGTACTTC; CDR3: CAIGQGVVYEQYF
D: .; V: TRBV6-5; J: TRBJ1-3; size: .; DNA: TGTGCCAGCAGTTACTCGACCTCTGGAAACACCATATATTTT; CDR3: CASSYSTSGNTIYF
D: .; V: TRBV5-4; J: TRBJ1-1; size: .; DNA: TGTGCCAGCAGCATCCGTTTTAAGGGCACCATGAACACTGAAGCTTTCTTT; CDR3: CASSIRFKGTMNTEAFF
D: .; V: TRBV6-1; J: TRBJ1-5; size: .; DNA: TGTGCCAGCAGTGCGGATTTCAATCAGCCCCAGCATTTT; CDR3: CASSADFNQPQHF
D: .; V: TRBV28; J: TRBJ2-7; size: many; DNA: TGTGCCAGCAGCTTTAACGAGCAGTACTTC; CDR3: CASSFNEQYF
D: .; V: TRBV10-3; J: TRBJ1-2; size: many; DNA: TGTGCCATCAGTGAGTCGGATGGCTACACCTTC; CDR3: CAISESDGYTF
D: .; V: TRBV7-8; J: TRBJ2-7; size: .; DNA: TGTGCCAGCAGCCCCTACGAAAGACAGGACTACGAGCAGTACTTC; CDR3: CASSPYERQDYEQYF
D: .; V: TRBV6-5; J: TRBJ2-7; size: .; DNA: TGTGCCAACAGTTATTCCCCCAGGCTAGTCTTCGAGCAGTACTTC; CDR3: CANSYSPRLVFEQYF
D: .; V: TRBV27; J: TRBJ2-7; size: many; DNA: TGTGCCAGCAGTTTCAGTGTCGCCTACGAGCAGTACTTC; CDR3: CASSFSVAYEQYF
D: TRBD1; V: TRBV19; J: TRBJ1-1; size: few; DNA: TGTGCCAGTAGTATGTCAGGGGGAGTCATCACTGAAGCTTTCTTT; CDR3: CASSMSGGVITEAFF
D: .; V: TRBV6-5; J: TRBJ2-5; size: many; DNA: TGTGCCAGCAGTTACTCGAGGCTAACGGGAGTTATTGAGACCCAGTACTTC; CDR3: CASSYSRLTGVIETQYF
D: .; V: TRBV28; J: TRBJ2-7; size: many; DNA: TGTGCCAGCAGCTCTAGGGCCCTCGAGCAGTACTTC; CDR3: CASSSRALEQYF
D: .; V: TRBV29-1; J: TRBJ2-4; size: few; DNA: TGCAGCGTTGAGGTTTCAGGGGTCAAAAACATTCAGTACTTC; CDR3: CSVEVSGVKNIQYF
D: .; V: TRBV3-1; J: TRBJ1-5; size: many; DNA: TGTGCCAGCAGCCAAGGATACAGTAGCAATCAGCCCCAGCATTTT; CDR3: CASSQGYSSNQPQHF
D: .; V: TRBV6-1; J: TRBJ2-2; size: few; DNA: TGTGCCAGCAGGAAACAGGGCATTAGCGGGAACACCGGGGAGCTGTTTTTT; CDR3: CASRKQGISGNTGELFF
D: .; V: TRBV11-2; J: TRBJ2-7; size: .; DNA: TGTGCCAACACGGGATCTAGCGCATACTACGAGCAGTACTTC; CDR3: CANTGSSAYYEQYF
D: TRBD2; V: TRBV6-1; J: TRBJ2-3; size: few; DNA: TGTGCCAGCAGCCAGTTAGGGGAGGGGACCAGGTATACGCAGTATTTT; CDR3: CASSQLGEGTRYTQYF
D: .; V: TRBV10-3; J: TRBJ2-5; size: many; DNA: TGTGCCATCAGGCCGACGCAGACTCAAGAGACCCAGTACTTC; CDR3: CAIRPTQTQETQYF
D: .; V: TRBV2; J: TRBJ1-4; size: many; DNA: TGTGCCAGCAGTCGGGAGGCTGCAACTAATGAAAAACTGTTTTTT; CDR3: CASSREAATNEKLFF
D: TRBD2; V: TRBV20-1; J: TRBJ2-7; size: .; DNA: TGCAGTGCTCCTTTGACTAGCTCCTTCTACGAGCAGTACTTC; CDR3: CSAPLTSSFYEQYF
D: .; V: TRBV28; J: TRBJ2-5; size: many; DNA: TGTGCCAGCAGTGCCGCGGAGTTTACGAAGACCCAGTACTTC; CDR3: CASSAAEFTKTQYF
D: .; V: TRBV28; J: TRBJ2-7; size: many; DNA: TGTGCCAGCAGTTTTCGCATCAGTCCCTACGAGCAGTACTTC; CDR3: CASSFRISPYEQYF
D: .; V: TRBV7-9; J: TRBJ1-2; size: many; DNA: TGTGCCAGCAGCCACAGGACGGGATTCTATGGCTACACCTTC; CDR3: CASSHRTGFYGYTF
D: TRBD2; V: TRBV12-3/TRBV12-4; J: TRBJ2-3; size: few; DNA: TGTGCCAGCAGTTTAGGCGGGAGAACAGATACGCAGTATTTT; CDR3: CASSLGGRTDTQYF
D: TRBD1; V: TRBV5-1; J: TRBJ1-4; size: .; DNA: TGCGCCAGCAGCTTGGAACCAGGGGGACCTAATGAAAAACTGTTTTTT; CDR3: CASSLEPGGPNEKLFF
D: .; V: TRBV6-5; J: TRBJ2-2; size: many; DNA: TGTGCCAGCAGTTACGGGGCTAGCCCCGGGGAGCTGTTTTTT; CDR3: CASSYGASPGELFF
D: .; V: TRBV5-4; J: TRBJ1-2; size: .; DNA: TGTGCCAGCAGCTTGGCCAACGAGAACTATGGCTACACCTTC; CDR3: CASSLANENYGYTF
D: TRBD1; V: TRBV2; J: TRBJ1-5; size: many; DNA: TGTGCCAGCAGTGACAGGGGGTTCCTAAGCAATCAGCCCCAGCATTTT; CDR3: CASSDRGFLSNQPQHF
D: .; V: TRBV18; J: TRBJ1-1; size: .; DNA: TGTGCCAGCTCACCAAAGAACACTGAAGCTTTCTTT; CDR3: CASSPKNTEAFF
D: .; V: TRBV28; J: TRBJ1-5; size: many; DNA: TGTGCCAGCAGGTCAATATTCGGTAGCAATCAGCCCCAGCATTTT; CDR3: CASRSIFGSNQPQHF
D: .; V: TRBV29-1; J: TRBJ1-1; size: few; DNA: TGCAGCGTTGAAGATCTTACGTGGGGGGAAAGGGGTTTCTTT; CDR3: CSVEDLTWGERGFF